What follows is one T cell receptor (beta chain) and its context. Its antigen is not known. This sample was taken from a study of T cell responses to AZD1222 COVID-19 vaccine. Assay: immunoSEQ multiplex PCR; the TCRdb copy retains only in-frame clones and omits some. The table includes 100,000 to 120,000 clones, approximately 89% detected once. General observations from the study: Donors were mostly white British, more females; clonal diversity possibly underestimated. Vaccine-associated CD4 TCRs spanned spike, dominant at 160-218 and 743-854. Baseline seropositives among AZD1222 recipients totaled only six or seven. Repertoires were obtained only post-peak T cell response.

The source material was peripheral blood, sampled 28 days after the second AZD1222 dose. The TCR comes from an adult who received the AZD1222 COVID-19 vaccine.

Here the CDR3 DNA reads TGTGCCAGCAGCAAAGCGGGTAGGGGGACCGATCAGCCCCAGCATTTT. This gives the protein CASSKAGRGTDQPQHF. The rearrangement uses TRBV21-1 and TRBJ1-5; the table's D gene call, TRBD1, was not cross checked with the DNA. TRBV21-1 constitutes a pseudogene. The CDR3 loop spans 16 amino acids.